This T cell receptor beta chain derives from a study of shared clonotypes between healthy human individuals. Deep was the level used in running the assay. Researchers divided each subset's genomic DNA evenly across several immunoSEQ plates. Assay used: immunoSEQ multiplex PCR; TCRdb lists only in-frame clones, some missing. The data hold fewer than 3 million clones, with around 93% observed a single time. The study, taken as a whole, reports: It was observed that 5% to 6% of naive CD4 clonotypes were shared across several donors.

The J segment lost 1 base and the V segment lost 4 bases, leaving 2 bases of the junction unmatched. The CDR3 sequence is 14 residues long. CDR1 and CDR2 from the germline V gene are SGHAT and FQNNGV. To note about this clone: Its target is not known.

The sequence was obtained from a young man in good health. Some clones in this sample may be carry-over from other donors' samples. This sequence joins TRBV11-2 and TRBJ1-1; 8 positions agree with TRBD1. The material sequenced was naive CD4+ T cells from PBMCs. Subset given: CD45RA+ positively selected. The chain's CDR3 is CASSSDRENTEAFF. CDR3 sequence (DNA): TGTGCCAGCAGCTCGGACAGGGAGAACACTGAAGCTTTCTTT.